This TCR beta chain originates from a study of T cells in narcolepsy. Produced via immunoSEQ multiplex PCR; TCRdb's table is partial and in-frame only. Counted here are 25,000 to 30,000 clones, roughly four fifths occurring once; the ten biggest clones make up around 0.91%. To note about this clone: Antigen specificity is unknown.

The V end lost 7 bases, the J end lost 5 bases, and 22 bases lay between the germline ends. The CDR3 runs to 15 residues. Study-level results: Autoreactive clonotypes reportedly recurred in blood of same and different patients, not controls.

This sequence originates from a human donor with narcolepsy. The sequencing input was CD45RA- memory CD4+ T cells from PBMCs. V is TRBV5-3 and J is TRBJ2-7; D is unresolved. TRBV5-3 is treated as an ORF (open reading frame) with a function not yet certain. CDR3 protein: CARSQCEMGCHEQYF. DNA of the CDR3: TGTGCCAGATCACAGTGCGAAATGGGGTGCCACGAGCAGTACTTC.